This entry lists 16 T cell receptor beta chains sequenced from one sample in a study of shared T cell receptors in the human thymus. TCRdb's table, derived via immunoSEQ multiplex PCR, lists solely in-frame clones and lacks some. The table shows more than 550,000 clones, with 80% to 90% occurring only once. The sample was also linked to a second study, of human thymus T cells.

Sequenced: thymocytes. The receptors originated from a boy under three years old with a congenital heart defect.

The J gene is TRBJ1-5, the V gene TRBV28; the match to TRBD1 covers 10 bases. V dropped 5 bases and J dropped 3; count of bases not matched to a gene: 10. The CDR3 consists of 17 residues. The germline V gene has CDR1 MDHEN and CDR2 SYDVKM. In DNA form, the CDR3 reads TGTGCCAGCAGTAAACCCGGGACAGGGGATCTCAATCAGCCCCAGCATTTT. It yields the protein CASSKPGTGDLNQPQHF.

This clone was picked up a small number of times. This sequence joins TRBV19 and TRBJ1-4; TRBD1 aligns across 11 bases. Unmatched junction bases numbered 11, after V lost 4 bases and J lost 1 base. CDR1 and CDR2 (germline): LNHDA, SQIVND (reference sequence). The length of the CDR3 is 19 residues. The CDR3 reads CASSTHPRDRGGTNEKLFF. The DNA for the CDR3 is TGTGCCAGTAGTACACACCCCCGGGACAGGGGGGGAACTAATGAAAAACTGTTTTTT.

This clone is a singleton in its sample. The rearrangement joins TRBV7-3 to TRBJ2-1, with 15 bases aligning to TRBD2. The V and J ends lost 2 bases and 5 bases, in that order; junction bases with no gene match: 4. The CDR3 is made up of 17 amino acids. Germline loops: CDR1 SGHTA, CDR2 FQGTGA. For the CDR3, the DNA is TGTGCCAGCAGCTTAGGGACTAGCGGGGGGATCGACAATGAGCAGTTCTTC. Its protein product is CASSLGTSGGIDNEQFF.

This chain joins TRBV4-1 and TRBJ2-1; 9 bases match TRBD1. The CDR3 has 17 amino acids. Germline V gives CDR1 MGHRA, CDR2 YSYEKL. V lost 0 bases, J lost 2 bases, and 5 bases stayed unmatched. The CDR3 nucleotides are TGCGCCAGCAGCCAAGAACGTTGGGACAGGGCCTACAATGAGCAGTTCTTC. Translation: CASSQERWDRAYNEQFF.

This CDR3 is CASSPQGLRGIPKNIQYF. As DNA, the CDR3 is TGTGCCAGCAGCCCCCAGGGTTTGCGGGGGATACCCAAAAACATTCAGTACTTC. This chain uses TRBV7-8 with TRBJ2-4, with 7 bases identical to TRBD2. Germline V gene sequence: CDR1 SGHVS, CDR2 FQNEAQ. The CDR3 length is 18 residues. Trimming took 5 bases from V and 2 from J; bases not matched to a gene: 15.

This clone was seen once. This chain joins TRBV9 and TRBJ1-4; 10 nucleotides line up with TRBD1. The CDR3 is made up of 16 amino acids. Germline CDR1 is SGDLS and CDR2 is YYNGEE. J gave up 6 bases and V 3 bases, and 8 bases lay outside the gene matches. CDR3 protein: CASSAKGTGVDEKLFF. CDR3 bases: TGTGCCAGCAGCGCCAAAGGGACAGGGGTTGATGAAAAACTGTTTTTT.

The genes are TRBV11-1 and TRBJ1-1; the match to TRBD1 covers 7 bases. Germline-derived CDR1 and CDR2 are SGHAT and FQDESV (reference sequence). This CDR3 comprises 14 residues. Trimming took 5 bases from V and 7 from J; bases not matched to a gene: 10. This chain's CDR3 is CASSLLERTGEAFF. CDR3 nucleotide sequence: TGTGCCAGCAGCCTACTCGAACGGACAGGTGAAGCTTTCTTT.

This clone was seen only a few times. CDR3 protein: CASSPPGQGEGNTIYF. CDR3 coding DNA: TGTGCCAGCAGTCCACCGGGACAGGGAGAGGGAAACACCATATATTTT. The J gene is TRBJ1-3, the V gene TRBV28; 9 bases line up with TRBD1. This CDR3 contains 16 residues. CDR1 and CDR2 from the germline V gene are MDHEN and SYDVKM. The trim removed 5 bases at V and 4 bases at J, leaving 9 bases unmatched.

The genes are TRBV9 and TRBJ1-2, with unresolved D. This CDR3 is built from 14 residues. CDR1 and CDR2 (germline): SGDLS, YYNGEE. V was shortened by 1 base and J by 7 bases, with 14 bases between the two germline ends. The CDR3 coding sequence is TGTGCCAGCAGCGTACGGGAGCAGAGTAGTGGCTACACCTTC. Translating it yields CASSVREQSSGYTF.

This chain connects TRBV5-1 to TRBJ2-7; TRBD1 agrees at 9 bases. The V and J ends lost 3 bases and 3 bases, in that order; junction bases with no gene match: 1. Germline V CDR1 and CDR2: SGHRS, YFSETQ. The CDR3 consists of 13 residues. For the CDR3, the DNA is TGCGCCAGCAGCTGGGGACAGGGCTACGAGCAGTACTTC. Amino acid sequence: CASSWGQGYEQYF.

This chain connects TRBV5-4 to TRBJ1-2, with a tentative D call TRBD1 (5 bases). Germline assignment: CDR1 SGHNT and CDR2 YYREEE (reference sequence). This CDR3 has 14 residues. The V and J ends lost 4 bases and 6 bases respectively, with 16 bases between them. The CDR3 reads CASSTDSIDDGYTF. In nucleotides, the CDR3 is TGTGCCAGCAGCACCGACAGCATCGACGATGGCTACACCTTC. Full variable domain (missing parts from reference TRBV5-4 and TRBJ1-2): ETGVTQSPTHLIKTRGQQVTLRCSSQSGHNTVSWYQQALGQGPQFIFQYYREEENGRGNFPPRFSGLQFPNYSSELNVNALELDDSALYLCASSTDSIDDGYTFGSGTRLTVV.

For the CDR3, the DNA is TGCGCCAGCAGCTTCCGCAGCGGGCCCAACACCGGGGAGCTGTTTTTT. Translated, it gives CASSFRSGPNTGELFF. V gene TRBV4-3 combines with J gene TRBJ2-2, with D perhaps matching TRBD2 (6 bases). Germline assignment: CDR1 LGHNA and CDR2 YSLEER. Between the trimmed V and J ends, which lost 5 bases and 2 bases, there was a span of 15 bases. The CDR3 covers 16 residues.

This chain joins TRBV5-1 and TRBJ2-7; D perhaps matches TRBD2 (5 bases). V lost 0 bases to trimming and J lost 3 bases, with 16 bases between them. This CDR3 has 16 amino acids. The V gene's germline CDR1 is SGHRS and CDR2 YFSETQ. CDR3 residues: CASSLVVGDRDYEQYF. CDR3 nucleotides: TGCGCCAGCAGCTTGGTAGTTGGGGATCGGGACTACGAGCAGTACTTC.

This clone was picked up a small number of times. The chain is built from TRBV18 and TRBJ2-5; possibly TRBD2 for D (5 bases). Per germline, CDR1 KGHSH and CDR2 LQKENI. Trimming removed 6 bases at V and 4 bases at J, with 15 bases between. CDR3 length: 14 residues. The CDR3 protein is CASSRREGRETQYF. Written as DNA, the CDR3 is TGTGCCAGCTCTCGGAGAGAGGGCCGAGAGACCCAGTACTTC.

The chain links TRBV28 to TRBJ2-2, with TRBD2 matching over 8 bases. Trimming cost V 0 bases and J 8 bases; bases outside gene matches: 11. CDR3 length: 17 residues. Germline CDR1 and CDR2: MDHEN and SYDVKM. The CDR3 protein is CASSLCVASGLNGELFF. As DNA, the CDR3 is TGTGCCAGCAGTTTATGCGTGGCTAGCGGGTTAAATGGGGAGCTGTTTTTT.

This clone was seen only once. As DNA, the CDR3 is TGTGCCAGCAGACCACGAGGCACAGATACGCAGTATTTT. Translating gives CASRPRGTDTQYF. The V gene is TRBV6-5, the J gene TRBJ2-3; D gene uncertain. Germline V gene data show CDR1 as MNHEY and CDR2 as SVGAGI. V was shortened by 6 bases and J by 1 base, with 8 bases between the two germline ends. There are 13 residues in the CDR3.